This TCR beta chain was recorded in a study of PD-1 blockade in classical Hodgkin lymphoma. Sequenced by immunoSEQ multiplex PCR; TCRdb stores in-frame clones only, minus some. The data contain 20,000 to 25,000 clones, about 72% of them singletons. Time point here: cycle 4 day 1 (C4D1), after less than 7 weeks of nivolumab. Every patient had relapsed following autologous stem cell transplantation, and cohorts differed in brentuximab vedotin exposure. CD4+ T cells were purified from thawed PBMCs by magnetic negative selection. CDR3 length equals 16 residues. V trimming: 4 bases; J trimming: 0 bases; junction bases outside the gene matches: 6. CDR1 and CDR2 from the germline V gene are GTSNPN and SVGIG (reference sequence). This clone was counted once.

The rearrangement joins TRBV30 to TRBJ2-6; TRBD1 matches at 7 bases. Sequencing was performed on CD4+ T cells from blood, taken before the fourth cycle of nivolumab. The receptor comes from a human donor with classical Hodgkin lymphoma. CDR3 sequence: CAWTRTGLSGANVLTF. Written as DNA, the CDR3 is TGTGCCTGGACGCGGACAGGTCTCTCTGGGGCCAACGTCCTGACTTTC.